This entry features one T cell receptor beta chain sequence. The antigen remains undetermined. A second PCR, run for 7 to 11 cycles, used a sample-barcoded 5' primer plus a J-beta primer mix. TCRdb analysed the 5' RACE reads with MiXCR anew, one entry per CDR3 protein. The sample lists more than 750,000 distinct CDR3 sequences, approximately 32% occurring once. The sample is drawn from a study of blood T cells in healthy people across ages. Whole-study results and caveats: PBMC samples, being unsorted, prevented any conclusive comparison of naive and antigen-experienced cells. Greater diversity and more naive CD4+ cells were seen in long-lived donors than in aged donors. Estimated diversity across one million T cells was deemed an underestimate.

Germline V gene lookup returns CDR1 MGHRA and CDR2 YSYEKL. Trimming removed 0 bases from V and 3 bases from J, with 7 bases in between. The CDR3 consists of 14 residues. The same specimen was also included in a second study, on T cells of mothers and their children.

The receptor was isolated from a woman in her forties in good health. Sequencing was done on a sample of blood. The chain combines TRBV4-1 with TRBJ2-3; D is uncertain. The CDR3 DNA reads TGCGCCAGCAGCCAAGAAGCAGCTACAGATACGCAGTATTTT. Translated: CASSQEAATDTQYF.